These 13 T cell receptor beta chains were all obtained from the same sample, sequenced in a study of OX40 agonist ivuxolimab in advanced cancers. Profiled with immunoSEQ multiplex PCR; TCRdb holds only in-frame clones, not every one. The sample lists 40,000 or so clones; roughly 85% were seen once. Source: CD4+ or CD8+ T cells sorted from blood, taken in a trial of the OX40 agonist ivuxolimab. These receptors all come from an adult with an advanced solid tumor such as melanoma, head and neck, liver or kidney cancer.

This chain connects TRBV6-6 to TRBJ2-7; 9 nucleotides line up with TRBD1. J gave up 2 bases and V 2 bases, and 4 bases lay outside the gene matches. Germline V gene lookup returns CDR1 MNHNY and CDR2 SVGAGI (reference sequence). This CDR3 is built from 15 residues. Here the CDR3 reads CASSYRRTGAYEQYF. CDR3 bases: TGTGCCAGCAGTTACCGTAGGACAGGGGCCTACGAGCAGTACTTC.

The V and J genes are TRBV5-1 and TRBJ2-5; 7 nucleotides align to TRBD1. The DNA end is more similar to TRBJ2-7, so the J call may be wrong. Germline CDR1 is SGHRS and CDR2 is YFSETQ. This CDR3 is built from 15 residues. The CDR3 sequence: CASSLGQGLVYEQYF. CDR3 DNA: TGCGCCAGCAGCTTGGGACAGGGCTTGGTCTACGAGCAGTACTTC.

V and J are TRBV6-6 and TRBJ2-1; TRBD1 matches 7 bases. The CDR3 is 14 amino acids. With 0 bases clipped from V and 10 bases from J, the junction kept 6 bases outside the gene matches. Germline V lookup: CDR1 MNHNY, CDR2 SVGAGI (reference sequence). CDR3 residues: CASSYSQPGQEQFF. As DNA, the CDR3 is TGTGCCAGCAGTTACTCTCAACCGGGACAGGAGCAGTTCTTC.

The genes are TRBV28 and TRBJ1-2; no clear D gene. Trimming left V 6 bases short and J 4 bases short, with 15 bases between. The V gene's germline CDR1 is MDHEN and CDR2 SYDVKM. The CDR3 spans 14 residues. The CDR3 here is CASRRAGASYGYTF. CDR3 nucleotide sequence: TGTGCCAGCAGGCGGGCCGGAGCTAGCTATGGCTACACCTTC.

This clone appeared once. The chain joins TRBV7-3 to TRBJ1-2; TRBD1 agrees at 9 bases. CDR1 is SGHTA, CDR2 FQGTGA, per germline. There are 14 residues in the CDR3. With V trimmed by 5 bases and J by 5 bases, 6 bases remained unmatched. DNA of the CDR3: TGTGCCAGCAGCCCCGGACAGGGGATATATGGCTACACCTTC. Residues: CASSPGQGIYGYTF.

A few counts support this clone. The chain recombines TRBV23-1 with TRBJ1-4; TRBD1 might be the D (6 bases). TRBV23-1 is flagged as an ORF with uncertain function. This CDR3 is built from 16 residues. The V end was cut by 1 base, the J end by 5 bases, with 14 bases between. The CDR3 spells CASSQFQTGENEKLFF. CDR3 coding DNA: TGCGCCAGCAGTCAATTCCAGACAGGCGAAAATGAAAAACTGTTTTTT.

This clone appeared a single time. The V call is TRBV11-2, the J call TRBJ1-1; 7 nucleotides line up with TRBD1. V was clipped by 5 bases and J by 4 bases; unmatched bases: 10. CDR3 length: 15 amino acids. The V gene's germline CDR1 is SGHAT and CDR2 FQNNGV. DNA of the CDR3: TGTGCCAGCAGCCCAGGGGGGGGGACCGGCACTGAAGCTTTCTTT. Protein: CASSPGGGTGTEAFF.

This clone was counted between two and nine times. The J gene is TRBJ1-5, the V gene TRBV7-9; D not resolved. The V end lost 3 bases, the J end lost 7 bases, and 7 bases lay between the germline ends. This CDR3 region has 12 residues. From germline, CDR1 is SEHNR and CDR2 FQNEAQ (reference sequence). CDR3 region: CASSFAEQPQHF. In nucleotides, the CDR3 is TGTGCCAGCAGCTTTGCGGAGCAGCCCCAGCATTTT.

The chain has TRBV6-1 and TRBJ1-1; 7 positions match TRBD1. Per the germline V gene, CDR1 is MNHNS and CDR2 is SASEGT. Trimming removed 6 bases from V and 5 bases from J; junction bases left unmatched: 9. The CDR3 covers 14 residues. The CDR3 DNA reads TGTGCCAGCAGGGCTACAGGGGCCCGAACTGAAGCTTTCTTT. Amino acid sequence: CASRATGARTEAFF.

Worth noting for this clone: A read error may be the cause here, since a much bigger clone is one base away. J is TRBJ1-5 and V is TRBV28; unclear D gene. Germline V lookup: CDR1 MDHEN, CDR2 SYDVKM. The CDR3 runs to 11 residues. Trimming left V 2 bases short and J 5 bases short, with 1 base between. Here the CDR3 DNA reads TGTGCCAGCAGTTTAGATCAGCCCCAGCATTTT. Translating gives CASSLDQPQHF. Together with reference TRBV28 and TRBJ1-5, the CDR3 gives the full variable domain: DVKVTQSSRYLVKRTGEKVFLECVQDMDHENMFWYRQDPGLGLRLIYFSYDVKMKEKGDIPEGYSVSREKKERFSLILESASTNQTSMYLCASSLDQPQHFGDGTRLSIL.

This clone was counted between two and nine times. The chain carries TRBV28 and TRBJ1-4; no clear D. The CDR3 contains 16 residues. V was trimmed by 5 bases and J by 7 bases, leaving 20 bases between them. Germline V gives CDR1 MDHEN, CDR2 SYDVKM. This CDR3 reads CASSPALRRPGEKLFF. The CDR3 nucleotides are TGTGCCAGCAGTCCTGCTCTGCGGCGCCCGGGTGAAAAACTGTTTTTT.

The chain is built from TRBV5-4 and TRBJ1-6; TRBD1 matches 9 bases. Per the germline V gene, CDR1 is SGHNT and CDR2 is YYREEE (reference sequence). CDR3 length: 15 amino acids. V gave up 1 base and J gave up 10 bases; unmatched junction bases: 6. CDR3 bases: TGTGCCAGCAGCTTGCAACAGGGGGCGAAATCACCCCTCCACTTT. Its protein product is CASSLQQGAKSPLHF.

The chain recombines TRBV7-2 with TRBJ2-2; D remains ambiguous. Per germline, CDR1 SGHTA and CDR2 FQGNSA. V gave up 5 bases and J gave up 1 base, with 8 bases separating them. This CDR3 region has 14 residues. The CDR3 spells CASSIDKNTGELFF. Here the CDR3 DNA reads TGTGCCAGCAGCATCGACAAGAACACCGGGGAGCTGTTTTTT.